The TCR beta chain described here comes from a study of T cells in Graves' hyperthyroidism and ophthalmopathy (dated 2019 in TCRdb). The study in broad terms: Peripheral blood samples were taken at initial diagnosis, before any treatment was given. TCR V-J signatures able to tell the groups apart were searched for in a discovery cohort of approximately 95 patients, of whom roughly 42 had Graves' ophthalmopathy and roughly 58 had stable Graves' hyperthyroidism. Whether ophthalmopathy could be predicted prospectively was tested in an independent validation cohort made up of 18 to 20 hyperthyroidism patients plus 17 patients who later progressed to ophthalmopathy. The 100 discovery patients were divided at random into training and test sets in a 7:3 ratio. In several Graves' hyperthyroidism patients, the study also compared T-cell repertoires from thyroid tissue with T-cell repertoires from blood. After sampling, hyperthyroidism patients received methimazole starting at 30 mg daily, and ophthalmopathy patients received high-dose intravenous methylprednisolone. According to the paper, TCR Vbeta CDR3 sequencing was carried out on 120 to 150 peripheral blood samples, which came from 40 to 45 ophthalmopathy, fewer than 80 hyperthyroidism and roughly 17 progressor patients. Overall results and qualifications from the work: No statistical method was used to set the sample size in advance, and investigators knew the group allocation. Most expanded thyroid clonotypes (frequency above 0.001) were also found in blood, which suggests that blood repertoires may mirror thyroid immune responses. A model built on a 13 V-J signature distinguished ophthalmopathy from stable hyperthyroidism, reaching around 87% sensitivity and under 84% specificity in cross-validation and 80%/75% in testing. During validation, the model predicted progression to ophthalmopathy a median of approximately 7 months ahead of onset, with roughly 65% sensitivity and about 72% specificity.

With regard to this clonotype: What antigen it recognizes has not been identified. Qualities for individual bases were not recorded, and no much larger clone is one base off.

TCR beta CDR3 regions were amplified from RNA transcripts. A first-round RT-PCR of the TCR CDR3 used the HTBI primer set with the Qiagen OneStep RT-PCR kit. Libraries were constructed in a second round of multiplex PCR, after which size selection and purification were carried out. Sequencing of the libraries was done on an Illumina HiSeq2000 using paired-end 100 bp reads. The study's processing was this. SOAPnuke was used to process the raw data, removing reads that contained adapters or uncalled bases, had a mean Phred below 15, or lacked an exact match to the constant primer or identifier. COPE v1.2.5 was used to merge the high-quality paired reads, and each unique nucleotide sequence was defined as a clonotype. MiTCR v1.1 was used to align clonotypes to the IMGT TRBV, TRBD and TRBJ reference segments. Analysis was restricted to V-J combinations with a frequency above 0.0001, which covered roughly 99% of repertoires. A TCS score was defined as the ratio between F50 (clonal expansion) and ExV (chaos), using BLOSUM62-based TCRdist between CDR3 peptides within each V-J. Welch's t-statistics and random forest reduced some 510 V-J features to 13, which were used in a naive Bayes classifier (R e1071). The public reads were quality trimmed at Q25 with fastp and then assembled into clones with MiXCR by TCRdb, keeping productive beta chains. Records with the same CDR3 protein are collapsed into one entry carrying the most frequent genes and DNA. The V and J calls here are based on TCRdb, not the publication. This sample comprises some 600,000 distinct CDR3 sequences, approximately 15% of them detected only once. Clones ranked in the top ten supply almost 6% of the sample.

Taken from the germline V gene, the CDR1 and CDR2 loops are MDHEN and SYDVKM. The CDR3 covers 14 residues, taking in both the cysteine and the phenylalanine. The sequence is cut down to CDR3 DNA, 42 bases in frame from base 1. V is trimmed back by 10 bases and J by 3 bases, and the junction contains 9 bases that no gene match accounts for. Hyperthyroidism patients were aged 18 to 65 years and newly diagnosed, with disease duration of less than 2 months. Any patient with an uncontrolled infection, another autoimmune disease, pregnancy or lactation was excluded. Diagnoses were based on clinical symptoms, serum thyroxine and TRAb, thyroid ultrasound and orbital computed tomography. Blood from progressor patients was collected at the time of first diagnosis with hyperthyroidism, before any ophthalmopathy symptoms had appeared. PBMCs were separated from roughly 9.6 ml of fresh peripheral blood using Ficoll-Paque density gradient centrifugation. Progressor patients were defined as those initially diagnosed with Graves' hyperthyroidism in whom ophthalmopathy developed during follow-up. Trizol reagent was used to extract total RNA, and RNA quality was then checked on an Agilent 2100 Bioanalyzer.

This clonotype was sampled from a woman aged 25 to 45 with Graves' hyperthyroidism that later progressed to Graves' ophthalmopathy. Sequenced sample: blood. Recombination connected TRBV28 to TRBJ2-1; 7 bases in the junction line up with TRBD1. The base sequence is TGTGCCACCAAAGACAGGGCGAACTACAATGAGCAGTTCTTC. This is translated as CATKDRANYNEQFF.